A single sample is the source of the 15 T cell receptor beta chains below, sequenced in a study of blood T cell repertoires in COVID-19. Profiling relied on immunoSEQ multiplex PCR, and the TCRdb table lists in-frame clones only, not all of them. The sample gives 500,000 to 600,000 clones, 85% to 90% of which show up once; about 8% is in the top ten. Sequencing used peripheral blood. The receptors originated from a woman in her forties or fifties with COVID-19, enrolled during active disease.

This clone occurred a few times. This specimen includes other DNA sequences encoding the same CDR3. This chain joins TRBV5-1 and TRBJ1-4; D gene unclear. The germline CDR1 and CDR2 sequences are SGHRS and YFSETQ. The CDR3 extends over 14 amino acids. Deletions cut 2 bases from V and 0 bases from J, with 5 bases between. CDR3 loop: CASSLSATNEKLFF. CDR3 bases: TGCGCCAGCAGCTTATCCGCAACTAATGAAAAACTGTTTTTT. The variable domain in full, completed from reference TRBV5-1 and TRBJ1-4, reads KAGVTQTPRYLIKTRGQQVTLSCSPISGHRSVSWYQQTPGQGLQFLFEYFSETQRNKGNFPGRFSGRQFSNSRSEMNVSTLELGDSALYLCASSLSATNEKLFFGSGTQLSVL.

V gene TRBV4-1 combines with J gene TRBJ2-7; 11 bases are a match to TRBD1. There are 16 residues in the CDR3. Unmatched junction bases numbered 8, after V lost 0 bases and J lost 7 bases. CDR1 and CDR2 (germline): MGHRA, YSYEKL. CDR3 loop: CASSQDWRTGGREQYF. CDR3 nucleotides: TGCGCCAGCAGCCAAGATTGGAGGACAGGGGGCCGGGAGCAGTACTTC.

This clone was seen just once. This chain links TRBV11-2 with TRBJ2-5, with D perhaps matching TRBD2 (6 bases). Trimming pared 1 base from V and 5 bases from J, leaving 11 bases between. The CDR3 sequence is 14 residues long. Per germline, CDR1 SGHAT and CDR2 FQNNGV. The CDR3 DNA is TGTGCCAGCAGCTTAGGGGCGGGGAGGGAGACCCAGTACTTC. Its protein is CASSLGAGRETQYF.

The gene calls are TRBV6-6 and TRBJ2-1; TRBD2 matches 9 bases. Germline trimming cut 0 bases from V and 8 bases from J; bases unmatched to any gene: 8. Germline assignment: CDR1 MNHNY and CDR2 SVGAGI (reference sequence). The CDR3 spans 16 residues. This CDR3 is CASSYSVAGGVHEQFF. The CDR3 nucleotides are TGTGCCAGCAGTTACTCAGTCGCGGGGGGGGTTCATGAGCAGTTCTTC.

The CDR3 nucleotides read TGTGCCAGCAGCGTGATGATAGCGGGGGCTTACAATGAGCAGTTCTTC. Translation gives CASSVMIAGAYNEQFF. V gene TRBV7-2 combines with J gene TRBJ2-1, with 9 bases aligning to TRBD2. CDR3 length: 16 amino acids. Unmatched junction bases numbered 9, after V lost 5 bases and J lost 4 bases. Germline CDR1 is SGHTA and CDR2 is FQGNSA.

The genes are TRBV19 and TRBJ2-7; D possibly corresponds to TRBD1 (6 bases). CDR3 size: 13 residues. Germline loops: CDR1 LNHDA, CDR2 SQIVND (reference sequence). With 3 bases removed from V and 3 bases from J, the gap between germline ends came to 9 bases. The CDR3 DNA sequence: TGTGCCAGTAGTATGTACAGGGACTACGAGCAGTACTTC. Encoded protein: CASSMYRDYEQYF.

The chain employs TRBV9 and TRBJ2-1, with 11 bases matching TRBD2. V was pared by 4 bases and J by 4 bases, with 4 bases of the junction left unmatched. Germline CDR1 reads SGDLS; CDR2 reads YYNGEE. The CDR3 totals 15 residues. CDR3 loop: CASSTSGGYYNEQFF. In DNA, the CDR3 is TGTGCCAGCAGCACTAGCGGGGGTTATTACAATGAGCAGTTCTTC.

This chain uses TRBV9 with TRBJ1-1, with D perhaps TRBD1 (6 bases). From germline, CDR1 is SGDLS and CDR2 YYNGEE. CDR3 length: 13 amino acids. Trimming left V 4 bases short and J 3 bases short, with 10 bases between. The CDR3 coding sequence is TGTGCCAGCAGCCTCTACAGGGACACTGAAGCTTTCTTT. Protein sequence: CASSLYRDTEAFF.

This chain connects TRBV5-6 to TRBJ2-7; D possibly corresponds to TRBD2 (5 bases). Germline CDR1 reads SGHDT; CDR2 reads YYEEEE. The CDR3 runs 11 residues. V was trimmed by 7 bases and J by 8 bases, leaving 13 bases between them. The CDR3 sequence: CASGSRGKQYF. The CDR3 DNA sequence: TGTGCCAGCGGCTCCCGAGGGAAGCAGTACTTC.

This clone appeared a few times. The V and J genes are TRBV10-2 and TRBJ1-5, with 11 bases aligning to TRBD1. CDR1 WSHSY and CDR2 SAAADI come from the germline V gene. The trim removed 2 bases at V and 3 bases at J, leaving 3 bases unmatched. The CDR3 runs 16 residues. The CDR3 protein is CASSEGDRGINQPQHF. The CDR3 DNA sequence: TGCGCCAGCAGTGAGGGGGACAGGGGGATCAATCAGCCCCAGCATTTT.

A word on this clone: The sample holds other DNA sequences that translate to the same CDR3. The chain joins TRBV18 to TRBJ1-2; 7 nucleotides agree with TRBD1. Germline loops: CDR1 KGHSH, CDR2 LQKENI. This CDR3 comprises 13 residues. After removal of 3 bases from V and 3 bases from J, the junction contained 1 base not matched to a gene. The CDR3 nucleotides are TGTGCCAGCTCACCGGGGACAGACTATGGCTACACCTTC. Translation: CASSPGTDYGYTF.

The V call is TRBV9, the J call TRBJ1-2; no definite D call. Between the trimmed V and J ends, which lost 0 bases and 5 bases, there was a span of 11 bases. This CDR3 has 14 residues. CDR1 is SGDLS and CDR2 is YYNGEE in the germline V gene. The CDR3 is CASSVEDAGYGYTF. CDR3 nucleotides: TGTGCCAGCAGCGTAGAGGATGCGGGTTATGGCTACACCTTC. Filled out from reference TRBV9 and TRBJ1-2, the complete variable domain reads DSGVTQTPKHLITATGQRVTLRCSPRSGDLSVYWYQQSLDQGLQFLIQYYNGEERAKGNILERFSAQQFPDLHSELNLSSLELGDSALYFCASSVEDAGYGYTFGSGTRLTVV.

J is TRBJ1-1 and V is TRBV5-1; D gene unclear. With 0 bases removed from V and 4 bases from J, the gap between germline ends came to 16 bases. The CDR3 consists of 16 residues. Germline CDR1 SGHRS, CDR2 YFSETQ. As DNA, the CDR3 is TGCGCCAGCAGCTTGGCCGGCCAGGCCGAAGGCACTGAAGCTTTCTTT. Protein sequence: CASSLAGQAEGTEAFF.

Worth noting for this clone: A read error may produce the germline difference seen at one junction end. This chain connects TRBV10-3 to TRBJ1-1; D is undetermined. The germline CDR1 and CDR2 sequences are ENHRY and SYGVKD. The CDR3 is 11 residues long. Here the CDR3 DNA reads TGTGCCACCAGTGAGTCCGGTGAAGCTTTCTTT. Its protein product is CATSESGEAFF.

This chain links TRBV11-2 with TRBJ2-3, with D perhaps matching TRBD1 (5 bases). V was pared by 0 bases and J by 3 bases, with 7 bases between. This CDR3 spans 14 amino acids. CDR1 is SGHAT, CDR2 FQNNGV, per germline. The CDR3 protein is CASSLEQGTDTQYF. The DNA of the CDR3 is TGTGCCAGCAGCTTAGAGCAGGGTACAGATACGCAGTATTTT.